The entry below gives a single T cell receptor (beta chain) sequence along with its context. The data stem from a study of blood T cell repertoires in COVID-19. Study as a whole: T cells, B-cell-depleted T cells, or PBMCs supplied cDNA or gDNA.

In the original analysis: Estimated nucleated cell counts came from reference gene primer amplification. Sequenced by immunoSEQ multiplex PCR; TCRdb stores in-frame clones only, minus some. V, J and clone size derive from that table, while D and trimming were established from the DNA sequence. The profile covers tens of thousands of clones, with 80% appearing a single time and approximately 21% taken by the ten largest. The V and J ends lost 2 bases and 4 bases, in that order; junction bases with no gene match: 7. The CDR3 sequence is 16 residues long. Germline-derived CDR1 and CDR2 are MNHEY and SVGAGI.

The sequenced sample was peripheral blood. This clonotype was obtained from a woman older than 75 with acute or convalescent COVID-19. The V call is TRBV6-5, the J call TRBJ2-5; the match to TRBD2 covers 10 bases. CDR3 sequence: CASSYVTSGVRETQYF. DNA of the CDR3: TGTGCCAGCAGTTACGTCACTAGCGGGGTCAGAGAGACCCAGTACTTC.